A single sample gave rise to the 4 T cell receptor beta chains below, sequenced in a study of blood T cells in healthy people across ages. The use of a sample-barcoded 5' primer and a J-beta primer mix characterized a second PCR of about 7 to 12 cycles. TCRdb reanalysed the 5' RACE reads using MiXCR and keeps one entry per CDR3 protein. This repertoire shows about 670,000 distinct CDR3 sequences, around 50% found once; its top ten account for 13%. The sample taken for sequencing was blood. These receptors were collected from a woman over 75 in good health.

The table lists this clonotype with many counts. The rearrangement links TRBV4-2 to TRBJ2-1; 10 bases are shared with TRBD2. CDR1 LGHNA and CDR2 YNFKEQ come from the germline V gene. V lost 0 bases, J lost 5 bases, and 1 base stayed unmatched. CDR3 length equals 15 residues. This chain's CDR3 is CASSQELAGHNEQFF. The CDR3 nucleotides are TGTGCCAGCAGCCAAGAACTAGCGGGGCACAATGAGCAGTTCTTC.

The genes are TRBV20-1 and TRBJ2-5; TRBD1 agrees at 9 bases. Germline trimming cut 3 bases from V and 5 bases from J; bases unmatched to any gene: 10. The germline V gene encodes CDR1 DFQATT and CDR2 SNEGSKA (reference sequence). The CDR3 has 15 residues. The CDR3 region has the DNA TGCAGTGCTAGTAGCGTAGGACAGGGGCCGGAGACCCAGTACTTC. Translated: CSASSVGQGPETQYF.

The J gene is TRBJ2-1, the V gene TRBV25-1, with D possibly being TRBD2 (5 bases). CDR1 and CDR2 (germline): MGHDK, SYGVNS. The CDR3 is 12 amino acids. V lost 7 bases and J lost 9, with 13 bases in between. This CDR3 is CASKLDLTEQFF. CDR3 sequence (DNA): TGTGCCAGCAAACTAGATCTCACTGAGCAGTTCTTC.

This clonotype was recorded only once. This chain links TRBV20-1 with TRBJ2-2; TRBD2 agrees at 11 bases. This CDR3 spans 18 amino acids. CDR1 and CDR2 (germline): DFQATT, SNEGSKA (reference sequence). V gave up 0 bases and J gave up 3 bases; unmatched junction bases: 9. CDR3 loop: CSARDPSGRSPDTGELFF. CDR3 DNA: TGCAGTGCTAGAGACCCTAGCGGGAGGTCCCCGGACACCGGGGAGCTGTTTTTT.